These 32 T cell receptor beta chains share one sample of origin, sequenced in a study of T-cell memory formation after mild COVID-19. TCRdb re-called the 5' RACE reads through MiXCR, storing one row per CDR3 protein. The table includes about 470,000 distinct CDR3 sequences, about 23% detected once. Material for sequencing was PBMCs or a T cell subset sorted from them (not recorded which). The source of these receptors is an adult woman who had mild COVID-19 (a few samples of this study predate the infection). Cell type and time point are not known.

The V gene is TRBV20-1, the J gene TRBJ2-5; perhaps TRBD1 as D (6 bases). The CDR3 consists of 15 residues. Trimming left V 3 bases short and J 0 bases short, with 14 bases between. In germline, CDR1 is DFQATT, CDR2 SNEGSKA (reference sequence). CDR3 DNA: TGCAGTGCTAGCCAGGGGACGGACTACCAAGAGACCCAGTACTTC. Its translation: CSASQGTDYQETQYF.

The chain couples TRBV11-3 to TRBJ2-7, with TRBD1 matching 7 bases. The CDR3 runs 14 residues. J lost 3 bases, V lost 1 base, and 3 bases had no gene match. Germline CDR1 reads SGHNT; CDR2 reads YENEEA. CDR3 sequence reads: CASSLGQGHYEQYF. The CDR3 nucleotides are TGTGCCAGCAGCTTAGGACAGGGTCACTACGAGCAGTACTTC.

This chain links TRBV7-2 with TRBJ1-1; no clear D gene. The CDR3 consists of 16 residues. The V end lost 2 bases, the J end lost 0 bases, and 13 bases lay between the germline ends. Germline loops: CDR1 SGHTA, CDR2 FQGNSA. CDR3 sequence: CASSLTPDRLNTEAFF. The DNA of the CDR3 is TGTGCCAGCAGCTTAACACCGGACCGTCTGAACACTGAAGCTTTCTTT.

This clonotype was picked up a small number of times. The chain uses TRBV5-1 and TRBJ2-3; TRBD1 might be the D (7 bases). This CDR3 has 16 residues. Per the germline V gene, CDR1 is SGHRS and CDR2 is YFSETQ. V was pared by 7 bases and J by 4 bases, with 22 bases between. CDR3 nucleotides: TGCGCCAGCGGATCCGGGCAGGGGGGAATCGCAGATACGCAGTATTTT. It specifies CASGSGQGGIADTQYF.

This clonotype was picked up a small number of times. The chain joins TRBV10-3 to TRBJ1-1; tentative D call: TRBD1 (5 bases). The V end lost 1 base, the J end lost 0 bases, and 6 bases lay between the germline ends. The CDR3 has 14 amino acids. From germline, CDR1 is ENHRY and CDR2 SYGVKD. DNA of the CDR3: TGTGCCATCAGTGAGTGGGGACTGAACACTGAAGCTTTCTTT. Amino acid sequence: CAISEWGLNTEAFF.

Only a few counts were recorded for this clonotype. The chain couples TRBV6-5 to TRBJ1-1; tentative D call: TRBD1 (6 bases). The CDR3 length is 14 residues. Trimming pared 4 bases from V and 1 base from J, leaving 10 bases between. The germline V gene encodes CDR1 MNHEY and CDR2 SVGAGI. CDR3 coding DNA: TGTGCCAGCAGTTTTATACAGGGGAACACTGAAGCTTTCTTT. Amino acid sequence: CASSFIQGNTEAFF.

V usage is TRBV5-1 and J usage is TRBJ1-4; 7 nucleotides match TRBD1. V gave up 3 bases and J gave up 3 bases; unmatched junction bases: 5. CDR3 length: 15 residues. Per germline, CDR1 SGHRS and CDR2 YFSETQ. The DNA of the CDR3 is TGCGCCAGCAGCTGGACCGACAGGGCTAATGAAAAACTGTTTTTT. Translated, it gives CASSWTDRANEKLFF.

This clonotype was observed a few times. This rearrangement joins TRBV7-2 to TRBJ2-3, with D perhaps being TRBD1 or TRBD2 (5 bases each). The CDR3 is made up of 16 amino acids. V was pared by 0 bases and J by 14 bases, with 24 bases between. In germline, CDR1 is SGHTA, CDR2 FQGNSA. The CDR3 sequence: CASSLALTALRGRLYF. DNA of the CDR3: TGTGCCAGCAGCTTAGCGCTAACCGCCCTCCGGGGCCGCCTGTATTTT.

This clonotype occurred a few times. This chain joins TRBV7-9 and TRBJ2-7, with TRBD2 matching over 14 bases. J gave up 3 bases and V 5 bases, and 6 bases lay outside the gene matches. CDR3 length: 16 amino acids. Germline CDR1 reads SEHNR; CDR2 reads FQNEAQ (reference sequence). CDR3 in DNA: TGTGCCAGCAGCCCTAGACTAGCGGGAGGGGTCTACGAGCAGTACTTC. Translation gives CASSPRLAGGVYEQYF. The full variable domain, rest sourced from reference TRBV7-9 and TRBJ2-7, is DTGVSQNPRHKITKRGQNVTFRCDPISEHNRLYWYRQTLGQGPEFLTYFQNEAQLEKSRLLSDRFSAERPKGSFSTLEIQRTEQGDSAMYLCASSPRLAGGVYEQYFGPGTRLTVT.

This chain joins TRBV12-5 and TRBJ2-1, with TRBD2 matching 13 bases. From germline, CDR1 is LGHNT and CDR2 FRNRAP. This CDR3 contains 19 residues. V trimming: 2 bases; J trimming: 3 bases; junction bases outside the gene matches: 10. The CDR3 here is CASGLTLTSGRKLYNEQFF. CDR3 DNA: TGTGCTAGTGGTTTGACCCTGACTAGCGGGAGGAAACTCTACAATGAGCAGTTCTTC.

This clonotype was detected a few times. The chain's CDR3 is CASSPQGVEETQYF. CDR3 nucleotide sequence: TGTGCCAGCAGCCCACAGGGAGTCGAGGAGACCCAGTACTTC. The chain recombines TRBV9 with TRBJ2-5; D perhaps matches TRBD1 (6 bases). The V end lost 4 bases, the J end lost 5 bases, and 15 bases lay between the germline ends. Germline assignment: CDR1 SGDLS and CDR2 YYNGEE. The length of the CDR3 is 14 residues.

The chain is built from TRBV4-2 and TRBJ1-4; D might be TRBD1 (6 bases). Deletions cut 5 bases from V and 5 bases from J, with 15 bases between. This CDR3 has 15 residues. Per the germline V gene, CDR1 is LGHNA and CDR2 is YNFKEQ. The CDR3: CASSARQELNEKLFF. In nucleotides, the CDR3 is TGTGCCAGCAGCGCACGACAGGAACTAAATGAAAAACTGTTTTTT.

This chain joins TRBV28 and TRBJ2-4, with D perhaps TRBD2 (6 bases). Germline loops: CDR1 MDHEN, CDR2 SYDVKM. This CDR3 region has 16 residues. The ends were cut back, 2 bases at V and 0 bases at J, with 11 bases in the middle. CDR3: CASSLIQRVAKNIQYF. The CDR3 DNA follows: TGTGCCAGCAGTTTAATCCAGCGGGTAGCCAAAAACATTCAGTACTTC. The whole variable domain, filled in from reference TRBV28 and TRBJ2-4, reads DVKVTQSSRYLVKRTGEKVFLECVQDMDHENMFWYRQDPGLGLRLIYFSYDVKMKEKGDIPEGYSVSREKKERFSLILESASTNQTSMYLCASSLIQRVAKNIQYFGAGTRLSVL.

The chain joins TRBV2 to TRBJ2-6; 10 nucleotides agree with TRBD1. Germline V gene sequence: CDR1 SNHLY, CDR2 FYNNEI. With 4 bases clipped from V and 2 bases from J, the junction kept 8 bases outside the gene matches. The CDR3 is made up of 18 amino acids. The chain's CDR3 is CASSGRTGGRAGANVLTF. The CDR3 nucleotides are TGTGCCAGCAGTGGTCGGACAGGGGGAAGGGCTGGGGCCAACGTCCTGACTTTC.

On this clonotype: This may come from a read error, since a much larger clone is one base off. V gene TRBV12-3 or TRBV12-4 combines with J gene TRBJ2-3; 9 bases map to TRBD2. V lost 5 bases, J lost 2 bases, and 2 bases stayed unmatched. The CDR3 is 14 residues long. The CDR3 is CASSERGVTDTQYF. The CDR3 DNA sequence: TGTGCCAGCAGTGAGCGGGGGGTCACAGATACGCAGTATTTT.

This clonotype was observed a handful of times. The rearrangement uses TRBV4-2 and TRBJ1-5, with D possibly matching TRBD1 (5 bases). This CDR3 contains 15 residues. Trimming pared 0 bases from V and 2 bases from J, leaving 8 bases between. CDR1 LGHNA and CDR2 YNFKEQ come from the germline V gene. The CDR3 DNA sequence: TGTGCCAGCAGCCAAGAGGGACTGCGCAATCAGCCCCAGCATTTT. As protein: CASSQEGLRNQPQHF.

This clonotype has a count of ten or more. This chain uses TRBV7-9 with TRBJ2-1; no firm D call. Trimming left V 1 base short and J 0 bases short, with 7 bases between. Germline V gene data show CDR1 as SEHNR and CDR2 as FQNEAQ (reference sequence). CDR3 length: 15 amino acids. CDR3 nucleotides: TGTGCCAGCAGCTTAGACGGCCGCTCCTACAATGAGCAGTTCTTC. Translated, it gives CASSLDGRSYNEQFF.

The V gene is TRBV24-1, the J gene TRBJ2-5; TRBD2 matches at 9 bases. V shed 4 bases, J shed 4 bases, and the junction held 0 bases outside the gene matches. The CDR3 extends over 13 amino acids. CDR1 is KGHDR and CDR2 is SFDVKD in the germline V gene. The CDR3: CATSELAGETQYF. The CDR3 DNA reads TGTGCCACCAGTGAACTAGCGGGAGAGACCCAGTACTTC.

A few counts support this clonotype. The chain couples TRBV5-1 to TRBJ2-1, with 9 positions matching TRBD2. There are 17 residues in the CDR3. V shed 0 bases and J 4 bases; nucleotides not matched to a gene: 8. The germline gives CDR1 SGHRS, CDR2 YFSETQ. The CDR3 DNA is TGCGCCAGCAGCTTGGATAGCGGGAGTCCTTTTTACAATGAGCAGTTCTTC. Translation gives CASSLDSGSPFYNEQFF.

V gene TRBV6-5 combines with J gene TRBJ2-5; the D is unclear. The germline CDR1 and CDR2 sequences are MNHEY and SVGAGI. Trimming shortened V by 6 bases and J by 2 bases, and 7 bases separated the two germline ends. The CDR3 is made up of 12 amino acids. The DNA of the CDR3 is TGTGCCAGCAGCGAAGGGCAAGAGACCCAGTACTTC. This sequence encodes CASSEGQETQYF.

This clonotype has a handful of counts. The chain carries TRBV4-1 and TRBJ2-7, with 7 nucleotides matching TRBD2. The CDR3 extends over 15 amino acids. The germline V gene has CDR1 MGHRA and CDR2 YSYEKL. V shed 1 base and J 3 bases; nucleotides not matched to a gene: 6. The DNA of the CDR3 is TGCGCCAGCAGCCAAGGCCGGGGGGAGCTCTACGAGCAGTACTTC. This encodes CASSQGRGELYEQYF.

This clonotype was observed a handful of times. The genes are TRBV3-1 and TRBJ1-5, with no clear D. CDR1 is LGHDT, CDR2 YNNKEL, per germline (reference sequence). The germline V and J ends were trimmed by 2 bases and 4 bases, with 6 bases remaining between them. There are 13 residues in the CDR3. The CDR3 is CASSQIGNQPQHF. CDR3 nucleotide sequence: TGTGCCAGCAGCCAAATAGGGAATCAGCCCCAGCATTTT.

This chain connects TRBV18 to TRBJ1-2; D perhaps matches TRBD1 (5 bases). Germline V gene sequence: CDR1 KGHSH, CDR2 LQKENI. The CDR3 covers 14 residues. V lost 2 bases to trimming and J lost 2 bases, with 9 bases between them. The CDR3 protein is CASSPVGRNYGYTF. CDR3 nucleotide sequence: TGTGCCAGCTCACCAGTGGGACGCAACTATGGCTACACCTTC.

V and J are TRBV6-6 and TRBJ2-7, with D hard to call. The CDR3 spans 12 residues. The V end lost 4 bases, the J end lost 6 bases, and 10 bases lay between the germline ends. The germline gives CDR1 MNHNY, CDR2 SVGAGI (reference sequence). The CDR3 coding sequence is TGTGCCAGCAGTTCCCGGGCGCTCGAGCAGTACTTC. It encodes CASSSRALEQYF.

There are a few counts of this clonotype. CDR3 amino acids: CASSDARTGLHTGELFF. In DNA form, the CDR3 reads TGTGCCAGCAGTGATGCCCGGACAGGGCTTCACACCGGGGAGCTGTTTTTT. The V call is TRBV2, the J call TRBJ2-2, with 8 bases matching TRBD1. The CDR3 runs 17 residues. Trimming at V came to 3 bases and at J to 3 bases, leaving 9 bases not matched to a gene. Germline V gene data show CDR1 as SNHLY and CDR2 as FYNNEI.

This chain joins TRBV12-3 or TRBV12-4 and TRBJ2-2; 10 bases are a match to TRBD2. The CDR3 consists of 15 residues. J lost 4 bases, V lost 6 bases, and 5 bases had no gene match. The CDR3 DNA reads TGTGCCAGCAGCATAAGGACTAGCGGCACCGGGGAGCTGTTTTTT. Its translation is CASSIRTSGTGELFF.

The V and J genes are TRBV3-1 and TRBJ1-1; no clear D. Germline V CDR1 and CDR2: LGHDT, YNNKEL (reference sequence). V was cut by 0 bases and J by 3 bases, with 11 bases left in between. This CDR3 has 15 amino acids. CDR3 coding DNA: TGTGCCAGCAGCCAAGATGATGACGGGTACACTGAAGCTTTCTTT. As protein: CASSQDDDGYTEAFF.

The J gene is TRBJ1-4, the V gene TRBV7-9; maybe TRBD1 (5 bases). CDR1 is SEHNR and CDR2 is FQNEAQ in the germline V gene (reference sequence). Deletions cut 6 bases from V and 0 bases from J, with 11 bases between. The length of the CDR3 is 15 residues. CDR3: CASSRPGATNEKLFF. CDR3 DNA: TGTGCCAGCAGTCGCCCGGGGGCAACTAATGAAAAACTGTTTTTT.

This clonotype was seen a few times. V is TRBV27 and J is TRBJ2-1; D is perhaps TRBD1 or TRBD2 (5 bases each). V gave up 0 bases and J gave up 8 bases, with 17 bases separating them. CDR3 length: 16 residues. Per germline, CDR1 MNHEY and CDR2 SMNVEV (reference sequence). The CDR3 DNA reads TGTGCCAGCAGTTTATCTGGCAGGGCGAGGGGCTATGAGCAGTTCTTC. Translated, it gives CASSLSGRARGYEQFF.

The V and J genes are TRBV29-1 and TRBJ2-3; weak D call: TRBD2 (6 bases). Germline CDR1 and CDR2: SQVTM and ANQGSEA. Trimming left V 4 bases short and J 1 base short, with 24 bases between. This CDR3 has 18 residues. CDR3 region: CSVGGLWRGVIRTDTQYF. CDR3 sequence (DNA): TGCAGCGTTGGAGGTCTGTGGCGGGGTGTGATCCGCACAGATACGCAGTATTTT.

This clonotype was counted between two and nine times. The chain carries TRBV3-1 and TRBJ1-6; perhaps TRBD1 as D (6 bases). The germline V gene has CDR1 LGHDT and CDR2 YNNKEL (reference sequence). The CDR3 is made up of 17 amino acids. The ends were cut back, 4 bases at V and 8 bases at J, with 21 bases in the middle. The CDR3 DNA follows: TGTGCCAGCAGCCCACCAAGGGCCCCGACAGGTTATTCACCCCTCCACTTT. Encoded protein: CASSPPRAPTGYSPLHF.

The rearrangement links TRBV6-5 to TRBJ2-7; no clear D. CDR1 MNHEY and CDR2 SVGAGI come from the germline V gene. The CDR3 runs to 14 residues. Trimming left V 2 bases short and J 3 bases short, with 11 bases between. CDR3 nucleotides: TGTGCCAGCAGTTACGGATCGGACGGCTACGAGCAGTACTTC. Its protein product is CASSYGSDGYEQYF.